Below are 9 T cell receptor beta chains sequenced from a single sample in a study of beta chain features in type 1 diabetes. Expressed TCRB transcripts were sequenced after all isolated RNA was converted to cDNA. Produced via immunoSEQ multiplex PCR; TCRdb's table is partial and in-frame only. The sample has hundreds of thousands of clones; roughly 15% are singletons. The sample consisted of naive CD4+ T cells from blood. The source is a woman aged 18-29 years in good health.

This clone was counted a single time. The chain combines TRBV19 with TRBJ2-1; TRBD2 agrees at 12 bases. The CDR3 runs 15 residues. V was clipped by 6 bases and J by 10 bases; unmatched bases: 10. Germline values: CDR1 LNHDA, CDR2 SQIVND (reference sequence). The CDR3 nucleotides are TGTGCCAGTAGCCCGACTAGCGGGAGTGCGGTCGAGCAGTTCTTC. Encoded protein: CASSPTSGSAVEQFF.

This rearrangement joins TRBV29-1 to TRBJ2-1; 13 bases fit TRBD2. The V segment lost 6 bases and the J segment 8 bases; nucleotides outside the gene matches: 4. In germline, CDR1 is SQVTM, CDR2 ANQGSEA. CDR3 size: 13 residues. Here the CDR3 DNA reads TGCAGCGTAAGGACTAGCGGGAGAGATGAGCAGTTCTTC. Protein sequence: CSVRTSGRDEQFF.

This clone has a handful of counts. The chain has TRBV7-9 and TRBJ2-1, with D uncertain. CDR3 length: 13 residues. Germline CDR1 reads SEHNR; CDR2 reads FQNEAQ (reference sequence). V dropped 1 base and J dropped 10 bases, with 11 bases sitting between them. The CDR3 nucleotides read TGTGCCAGCAGCTTAGGTAGTAGTGGCGAGCAGTTCTTC. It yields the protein CASSLGSSGEQFF.

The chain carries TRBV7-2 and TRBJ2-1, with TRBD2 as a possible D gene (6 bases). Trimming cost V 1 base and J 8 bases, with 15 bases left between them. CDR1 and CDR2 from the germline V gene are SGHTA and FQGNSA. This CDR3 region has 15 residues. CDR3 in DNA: TGTGCCAGCAGCTTAGTGGCGGGAAGGAACTATGAGCAGTTCTTC. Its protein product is CASSLVAGRNYEQFF.

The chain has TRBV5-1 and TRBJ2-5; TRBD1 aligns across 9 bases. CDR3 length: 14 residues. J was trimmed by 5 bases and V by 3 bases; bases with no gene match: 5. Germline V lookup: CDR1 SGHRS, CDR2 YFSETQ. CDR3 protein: CASSSGQGSETQYF. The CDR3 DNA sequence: TGCGCCAGCAGCTCCGGACAGGGGTCGGAGACCCAGTACTTC.

The CDR3 spells CASSLWVQYQETQYF. In nucleotides, the CDR3 is TGTGCCAGCAGCTTATGGGTCCAATACCAAGAGACCCAGTACTTC. J is TRBJ2-5 and V is TRBV7-9; D remains ambiguous. CDR1 and CDR2 (germline): SEHNR, FQNEAQ (reference sequence). The CDR3 runs 15 residues. The germline V and J ends were trimmed by 2 bases and 0 bases, with 10 bases remaining between them.

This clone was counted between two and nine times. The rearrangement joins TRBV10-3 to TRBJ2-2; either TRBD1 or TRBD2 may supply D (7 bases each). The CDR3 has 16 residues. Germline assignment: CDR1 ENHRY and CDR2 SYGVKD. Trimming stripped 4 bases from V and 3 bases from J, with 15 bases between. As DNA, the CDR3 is TGTGCCATCAGTGCCCGAGCGGGGACAGACACCGGGGAGCTGTTTTTT. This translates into CAISARAGTDTGELFF.

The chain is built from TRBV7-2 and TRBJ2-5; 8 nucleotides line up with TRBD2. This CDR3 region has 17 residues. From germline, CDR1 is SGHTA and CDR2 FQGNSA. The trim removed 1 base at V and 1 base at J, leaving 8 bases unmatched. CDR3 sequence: CASSLGLAGGAQETQYF. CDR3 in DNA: TGTGCCAGCAGCTTAGGACTCGCGGGAGGCGCCCAAGAGACCCAGTACTTC.

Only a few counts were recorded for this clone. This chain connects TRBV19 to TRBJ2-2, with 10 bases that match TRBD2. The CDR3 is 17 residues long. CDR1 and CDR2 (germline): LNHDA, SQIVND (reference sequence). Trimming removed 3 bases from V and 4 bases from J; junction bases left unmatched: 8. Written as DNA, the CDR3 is TGTGCCAGTAGTATTAGTCGGCTAGCGGGGGTCACCGGGGAGCTGTTTTTT. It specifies CASSISRLAGVTGELFF. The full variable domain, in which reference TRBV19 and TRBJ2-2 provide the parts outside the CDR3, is DGGITQSPKYLFRKEGQNVTLSCEQNLNHDAMYWYRQDPGQGLRLIYYSQIVNDFQKGDIAEGYSVSREKKESFPLTVTSAQKNPTAFYLCASSISRLAGVTGELFFGEGSRLTVL.